This TCR beta chain was sequenced in a study of T cells expressing NK-cell markers. TCRdb derives one entry per CDR3 protein from the 5' RACE reads, leaving out DNA. The listing contains 500,000 to 700,000 distinct CDR3 sequences. The CDR3 consists of 14 residues. Germline-derived CDR1 and CDR2 are ENHRY and SYGVKD. The gene calls are TRBV10-3 and TRBJ2-1. The sequence derives from a man between 18 and 35 years old in good health. Specimen: blood T cells: a sorted CD56 or NKG2C T cell subset, CD4+ or CD8+ T cells, or bulk PBMC T cells (not recorded which). CDR3 sequence: CAISEPDYLNEQFF.